The 21 T cell receptor beta chains in this list originate from one sample, sequenced in a study of PD-L1 blockade in urothelial cancer. Using immunoSEQ multiplex PCR, the repertoire was profiled, and TCRdb retains in-frame clones only, with some absent. The repertoire holds under 95,000 clones, around 83% seen once, with 8.5% to 10% in the top ten. Time point given: pretreatment peripheral blood. The sequencing here drew on PBMCs, taken around atezolizumab (anti-PD-L1) treatment. These receptors originate from a woman in her 70s with urothelial cancer.

The gene calls are TRBV28 and TRBJ2-7; 9 positions agree with TRBD1. Unmatched junction bases numbered 9, after V lost 5 bases and J lost 7 bases. There are 14 residues in the CDR3. Germline V gives CDR1 MDHEN, CDR2 SYDVKM. The CDR3 here is CASSLGTGRGEQYF. DNA of the CDR3: TGTGCCAGCAGTCTCGGGACAGGGCGTGGTGAGCAGTACTTC. The complete variable domain, with remaining parts taken from reference TRBV28 and TRBJ2-7, reads DVKVTQSSRYLVKRTGEKVFLECVQDMDHENMFWYRQDPGLGLRLIYFSYDVKMKEKGDIPEGYSVSREKKERFSLILESASTNQTSMYLCASSLGTGRGEQYFGPGTRLTVT.

This chain joins TRBV7-9 and TRBJ2-3, with TRBD2 matching over 8 bases. With V trimmed by 4 bases and J by 2 bases, 5 bases remained unmatched. Germline V gene data show CDR1 as SEHNR and CDR2 as FQNEAQ (reference sequence). The length of the CDR3 is 15 residues. The CDR3 region has the DNA TGTGCCAGCAGCTACGGGGGGGAATACACAGATACGCAGTATTTT. It codes for CASSYGGEYTDTQYF. The full variable domain, in which reference TRBV7-9 and TRBJ2-3 provide the parts outside the CDR3, is DTGVSQNPRHKITKRGQNVTFRCDPISEHNRLYWYRQTLGQGPEFLTYFQNEAQLEKSRLLSDRFSAERPKGSFSTLEIQRTEQGDSAMYLCASSYGGEYTDTQYFGPGTRLTVL.

This chain connects TRBV2 to TRBJ2-7; TRBD1 matches 7 bases. The CDR3 has 15 amino acids. After removal of 5 bases from V and 3 bases from J, the junction contained 10 bases not matched to a gene. From germline, CDR1 is SNHLY and CDR2 FYNNEI. The CDR3 loop reads CASSRYGTANYEQYF. The CDR3 bases are TGTGCCAGCAGTAGATATGGGACAGCGAACTACGAGCAGTACTTC.

The gene calls are TRBV29-1 and TRBJ1-1, with TRBD1 matching 7 bases. The ends lost 7 bases at V and 1 base at J; junction bases unmatched: 6. Germline CDR1 is SQVTM and CDR2 is ANQGSEA. The CDR3 covers 13 residues. The CDR3 loop is CSASGGSNTEAFF. CDR3 coding DNA: TGCAGCGCTTCAGGGGGTTCGAACACTGAAGCTTTCTTT.

This clone was recorded once. The rearrangement uses TRBV6-5 and TRBJ2-7; possible D gene TRBD2, 6 bases. Germline V gene data show CDR1 as MNHEY and CDR2 as SVGAGI. Trimming removed 5 bases at V and 6 bases at J, with 14 bases between. This CDR3 region has 13 residues. The CDR3 DNA follows: TGTGCCAGCAGTCCCGGGACTGGGGCCGAGCAGTACTTC. Protein: CASSPGTGAEQYF.

The chain couples TRBV7-9 to TRBJ1-1, with D hard to call. V gave up 2 bases and J gave up 9 bases, with 13 bases separating them. The CDR3 runs 13 residues. Looked up from germline, CDR1 is SEHNR and CDR2 is FQNEAQ (reference sequence). CDR3 bases: TGTGCCAGCAGCTTAAGTAGCGCCCAGAAAGCTTTCTTT. Protein sequence: CASSLSSAQKAFF.

The rearrangement links TRBV7-7 to TRBJ2-3; 9 bases are shared with TRBD2. V was clipped by 6 bases and J by 4 bases; unmatched bases: 11. The CDR3 has 16 residues. Germline V lookup: CDR1 SSHAT, CDR2 FNYEAQ (reference sequence). The CDR3 DNA is TGTGCCAGCAGTCCTGGACTAGCGAAGTCCCCAGATACGCAGTATTTT. The encoded protein is CASSPGLAKSPDTQYF.

The J gene is TRBJ2-7, the V gene TRBV19, with 14 nucleotides matching TRBD2. J was trimmed by 7 bases and V by 4 bases; bases with no gene match: 3. The CDR3 runs to 14 residues. Germline-derived CDR1 and CDR2 are LNHDA and SQIVND (reference sequence). CDR3 residues: CASSTGLAGVEQYF. CDR3 bases: TGTGCCAGTAGTACGGGACTAGCGGGAGTGGAGCAGTACTTC.

The V and J genes are TRBV6-1 and TRBJ1-1; possible D gene TRBD1, 5 bases. The V gene's germline CDR1 is MNHNS and CDR2 SASEGT. The CDR3 spans 13 residues. Between the trimmed V and J ends, which lost 6 bases and 5 bases, there was a span of 13 bases. CDR3 loop: CASRKAGLTEAFF. CDR3 in DNA: TGTGCCAGCAGGAAAGCAGGGTTGACTGAAGCTTTCTTT.

The genes are TRBV7-9 and TRBJ2-1, with a possible D match to TRBD2 (5 bases). With 3 bases removed from V and 0 bases from J, the gap between germline ends came to 12 bases. The CDR3 runs 16 residues. CDR1 and CDR2 (germline): SEHNR, FQNEAQ (reference sequence). CDR3 coding DNA: TGTGCCAGCAGCTTTCCCGACTACCGCTCCTACAATGAGCAGTTCTTC. Translated, it gives CASSFPDYRSYNEQFF. Looking up the rest from reference TRBV7-9 and TRBJ2-1 gives the full variable domain: DTGVSQNPRHKITKRGQNVTFRCDPISEHNRLYWYRQTLGQGPEFLTYFQNEAQLEKSRLLSDRFSAERPKGSFSTLEIQRTEQGDSAMYLCASSFPDYRSYNEQFFGPGTRLTVL.

The chain combines TRBV27 with TRBJ1-1; D might be TRBD1 (5 bases). Trimming pared 1 base from V and 4 bases from J, leaving 19 bases between. This CDR3 is built from 17 residues. CDR1 and CDR2 (germline): MNHEY, SMNVEV (reference sequence). CDR3 nucleotide sequence: TGTGCCAGCAGTTTATTAAGCGAGGGGAGGGTGGGCACTGAAGCTTTCTTT. It encodes CASSLLSEGRVGTEAFF.

The chain employs TRBV2 and TRBJ1-5; 8 nucleotides agree with TRBD1. The V gene's germline CDR1 is SNHLY and CDR2 FYNNEI. The CDR3 runs to 15 residues. V was pared by 1 base and J by 5 bases, with 4 bases of the junction left unmatched. The CDR3 reads CASSEGTGRYQPQHF. The DNA for the CDR3 is TGTGCCAGCAGTGAAGGGACAGGGAGGTATCAGCCCCAGCATTTT.

In its sample, this clone was seen a few times. This rearrangement joins TRBV7-6 to TRBJ1-2; D possibly corresponds to TRBD1 (5 bases). CDR1 and CDR2 from the germline V gene are SGHVS and FNYEAQ. This CDR3 comprises 14 residues. Between the trimmed V and J ends, which lost 1 base and 6 bases, there was a span of 12 bases. The CDR3 reads CASSLGGGTDGYTF. CDR3 DNA sequence: TGTGCCAGCAGCTTAGGTGGAGGGACGGATGGCTACACCTTC.

The chain uses TRBV7-7 and TRBJ2-5; 7 bases map to TRBD2. CDR1 SSHAT and CDR2 FNYEAQ come from the germline V gene (reference sequence). CDR3 length: 16 residues. Germline trimming cut 8 bases from V and 1 base from J; bases unmatched to any gene: 13. The CDR3 here is CASVLFPRTSQETQYF. Here the CDR3 DNA reads TGTGCCAGCGTTTTATTCCCGCGGACTAGCCAAGAGACCCAGTACTTC.

The CDR3 region has the DNA TGTGCCAGCAGCGGAAGACAGACCTTGAACACCGGGGAGCTGTTTTTT. It translates to CASSGRQTLNTGELFF. This sequence joins TRBV9 and TRBJ2-2, with D possibly being TRBD1 (5 bases). Germline V gene data show CDR1 as SGDLS and CDR2 as YYNGEE. The length of the CDR3 is 16 residues. Trimming removed 3 bases at V and 1 base at J, with 13 bases between.

The rearrangement links TRBV25-1 to TRBJ2-5, with D maybe TRBD2 (6 bases). The CDR3 totals 15 residues. Germline V gives CDR1 MGHDK, CDR2 SYGVNS. V gave up 6 bases and J gave up 5 bases, with 19 bases separating them. CDR3: CASSDGRIGGETQYF. CDR3 bases: TGTGCCAGCAGCGACGGTAGAATTGGGGGGGAGACCCAGTACTTC.

The chain carries TRBV10-3 and TRBJ1-2; D possibly corresponds to TRBD1 (5 bases). The CDR3 spans 15 residues. Germline V gene lookup returns CDR1 ENHRY and CDR2 SYGVKD. Trimming took 6 bases from V and 4 from J, leaving 18 bases between them. The CDR3 DNA follows: TGTGCCATCAGACAGGAAGTGACTTCTGGCTATGGCTACACCTTC. This codes for CAIRQEVTSGYGYTF.

The rearrangement joins TRBV11-1 to TRBJ2-7, with a possible D match to TRBD2 (6 bases). The germline V gene has CDR1 SGHAT and CDR2 FQDESV (reference sequence). The CDR3 runs 14 residues. Deletions cut 5 bases from V and 2 bases from J, with 13 bases between. CDR3 region: CASSPGLEAYEQYF. The CDR3 nucleotides are TGTGCCAGCAGCCCGGGACTTGAAGCCTACGAGCAGTACTTC. Full variable domain (remainder filled in from reference TRBV11-1 and TRBJ2-7): EAEVAQSPRYKITEKSQAVAFWCDPISGHATLYWYRQILGQGPELLVQFQDESVVDDSQLPKDRFSAERLKGVDSTLKIQPAELGDSAMYLCASSPGLEAYEQYFGPGTRLTVT.

The chain links TRBV5-4 to TRBJ1-1; D is undetermined. The CDR3 has 14 amino acids. The germline V gene has CDR1 SGHNT and CDR2 YYREEE (reference sequence). Trimming left V 3 bases short and J 0 bases short, with 9 bases between. The DNA of the CDR3 is TGTGCCAGCAGCTATCAGACACTGAACACTGAAGCTTTCTTT. Translated, it gives CASSYQTLNTEAFF.

V is TRBV9 and J is TRBJ2-3; TRBD2 matches 10 bases. CDR3 size: 17 residues. V dropped 4 bases and J dropped 10; count of bases not matched to a gene: 18. CDR1 SGDLS and CDR2 YYNGEE come from the germline V gene. The CDR3 loop reads CASSPPLGASGRKAQYF. The CDR3, as DNA: TGTGCCAGCAGCCCACCCTTGGGGGCTAGCGGGAGAAAAGCGCAGTATTTT.

This sequence joins TRBV6-6 and TRBJ1-2, with D hard to call. Deletions cut 5 bases from V and 13 bases from J, with 11 bases between. There are 10 residues in the CDR3. Germline CDR1 reads MNHNY; CDR2 reads SVGAGI (reference sequence). CDR3 bases: TGTGCCAGCAGTGGACGGACTTTCACCTTC. As protein: CASSGRTFTF.